The 25 T cell receptor beta chains below all came from one sample that was sequenced in a study of blood T cells in healthy people across ages. The use of a sample-barcoded 5' primer and a J-beta primer mix characterized a second PCR of 7 to 11 cycles. MiXCR, run by TCRdb on the 5' RACE reads, gives a single entry per CDR3 protein. Counted here are over 600,000 distinct CDR3 sequences, 40% to 45% occurring once; the ten biggest clones make up around 32%. Sequenced input: blood. The receptor source for this set is an elderly man in good health.

On this clonotype itself: A much larger clone lies a single base off, so this may be a read error. V is TRBV10-3 and J is TRBJ2-7; D call uncertain. Germline V gene sequence: CDR1 ENHRY, CDR2 SYGVKD. This CDR3 region has 15 residues. V lost 3 bases to trimming and J lost 0 bases, with 12 bases between them. The CDR3 sequence: CAISDQVRSSYEQYF. The CDR3, as DNA: TGTGCCATCAGTGACCAAGTCCGGAGCTCCTACGAGCAGTACTTC.

This clonotype was seen repeatedly, ten times or more. The chain uses TRBV7-2 and TRBJ2-7; the D is unclear. The CDR3 is 13 amino acids. The ends were cut back, 4 bases at V and 3 bases at J, with 10 bases in the middle. Per germline, CDR1 SGHTA and CDR2 FQGNSA. The CDR3 region is CASSSTANYEQYF. CDR3 DNA: TGTGCCAGCAGCTCCACAGCCAACTACGAGCAGTACTTC.

CDR3 residues: CASRAGVNTQYF. DNA of the CDR3: TGTGCCAGCAGAGCGGGAGTTAATACGCAGTATTTT. The rearrangement uses TRBV6-1 and TRBJ2-3; 8 positions agree with TRBD2. The J segment lost 7 bases and the V segment lost 6 bases, leaving 3 bases of the junction unmatched. Germline V gives CDR1 MNHNS, CDR2 SASEGT. The CDR3 covers 12 residues.

The V and J genes are TRBV6-5 and TRBJ2-5; D might be TRBD1 (5 bases). The CDR3 sequence is 14 residues long. Trimming took 3 bases from V and 11 from J, leaving 19 bases between them. The germline CDR1 and CDR2 sequences are MNHEY and SVGAGI. The CDR3 loop is CASSYSGANNEQYF. The CDR3 bases are TGTGCCAGCAGTTATAGTGGGGCCAACAATGAGCAGTACTTC.

The J gene is TRBJ2-1, the V gene TRBV9; D is possibly TRBD2 (5 bases). V was cut by 4 bases and J by 7 bases, with 12 bases left in between. The CDR3 spans 13 residues. CDR1 is SGDLS and CDR2 is YYNGEE in the germline V gene. The CDR3 nucleotides read TGTGCCAGCAGCATAGACTATCAGAATGAGCAGTTCTTC. Translation: CASSIDYQNEQFF.

This clonotype was counted between two and nine times. The V gene is TRBV6-5, the J gene TRBJ2-5; TRBD1 agrees at 9 bases. The CDR3 runs to 16 residues. The J segment lost 4 bases and the V segment lost 5 bases, leaving 11 bases of the junction unmatched. The germline CDR1 and CDR2 sequences are MNHEY and SVGAGI. In nucleotides, the CDR3 is TGTGCCAGCAGTACTCCGGGACAGGGTCTGGGAGAGACCCAGTACTTC. Residues: CASSTPGQGLGETQYF.

Points on this clonotype: A much larger clonotype is one base distant, so this may be a read error. The CDR3 is CNARKDTGNYGYTF. CDR3 sequence (DNA): TGCAATGCTAGAAAGGACACGGGAAACTATGGCTACACCTTC. This rearrangement joins TRBV20-1 to TRBJ1-2; D possibly corresponds to TRBD1 (5 bases). This CDR3 is built from 14 residues. Germline loops: CDR1 DFQATT, CDR2 SNEGSKA (reference sequence).

This clonotype showed up just a few times. With a much larger clone just one base away, this may be a read error. The rearrangement links TRBV9 to TRBJ2-5, with D maybe TRBD1 (6 bases). The J call may be incorrect, as the DNA end agrees better with TRBJ2-7. The CDR3 runs 15 residues. The V gene's germline CDR1 is SGDLS and CDR2 YYNGEE. The CDR3 is CASSVAADSTYEQYF. Here the CDR3 DNA reads TGTGCCAGCAGCGTAGCGGCGGACAGTACCTACGAGCAGTACTTC.

The gene calls are TRBV2 and TRBJ2-3, with TRBD2 as a possible D gene (6 bases). Deletions cut 7 bases from V and 2 bases from J, with 16 bases between. Germline V lookup: CDR1 SNHLY, CDR2 FYNNEI. The CDR3 contains 15 residues. CDR3 amino acids: CASTLLGGFTDTQYF. CDR3 bases: TGTGCCAGCACCCTACTCGGGGGATTCACAGATACGCAGTATTTT.

This clonotype was counted a few times. V usage is TRBV20-1 and J usage is TRBJ2-7, with 11 nucleotides matching TRBD1. In germline, CDR1 is DFQATT, CDR2 SNEGSKA (reference sequence). This CDR3 has 13 amino acids. The V gene end was trimmed by 6 bases and the J gene end by 4 bases; junction bases not matched to a gene: 5. This CDR3 is CSAPGTGGYEQYF. CDR3 nucleotide sequence: TGCAGTGCCCCCGGGACAGGGGGTTACGAGCAGTACTTC.

This clonotype came up a few times. The CDR3 protein is CSAGKGRGGQYF. The CDR3, as DNA: TGCAGTGCCGGCAAAGGGCGAGGGGGGCAGTATTTT. The V gene is TRBV20-1, the J gene TRBJ2-3; a possible D gene is TRBD1 (6 bases). This CDR3 region has 12 residues. The germline V gene has CDR1 DFQATT and CDR2 SNEGSKA (reference sequence). The V and J ends lost 6 bases and 11 bases respectively, with 18 bases between them.

The chain uses TRBV28 and TRBJ1-5; a possible D gene is TRBD1 (6 bases). There are 14 residues in the CDR3. Germline V gene sequence: CDR1 MDHEN, CDR2 SYDVKM. V gave up 2 bases and J gave up 9 bases, with 14 bases separating them. In nucleotides, the CDR3 is TGTGCCAGCAGTTTACCCCGGGGGCTAAGGCCCCAGCATTTT. It encodes CASSLPRGLRPQHF.

This clonotype turned up a few times. The rearrangement links TRBV5-1 to TRBJ1-2; 7 bases agree with TRBD1. Germline assignment: CDR1 SGHRS and CDR2 YFSETQ. The CDR3 runs to 15 residues. J gave up 4 bases and V 0 bases, and 6 bases lay outside the gene matches. The CDR3 nucleotides read TGCGCCAGCAGCTTGGAAACCGACAGGGCCTATGGCTACACCTTC. Its translation is CASSLETDRAYGYTF. Complete variable domain (other parts from reference TRBV5-1 and TRBJ1-2): KAGVTQTPRYLIKTRGQQVTLSCSPISGHRSVSWYQQTPGQGLQFLFEYFSETQRNKGNFPGRFSGRQFSNSRSEMNVSTLELGDSALYLCASSLETDRAYGYTFGSGTRLTVV.

This clonotype showed up just once. The chain is built from TRBV3-1 and TRBJ2-5, with 10 bases aligning to TRBD2. The CDR3 spans 16 residues. Germline V lookup: CDR1 LGHDT, CDR2 YNNKEL (reference sequence). The V segment lost 0 bases and the J segment 5 bases; nucleotides outside the gene matches: 6. The CDR3 nucleotides read TGTGCCAGCAGCCAAGACGGACTAGCGGAACCGGAGACCCAGTACTTC. It is translated as CASSQDGLAEPETQYF.

The V gene is TRBV6-2 or TRBV6-3, the J gene TRBJ1-1; 10 positions match TRBD1. CDR1 is MNHEY and CDR2 is SVGEGT in the germline V gene. The CDR3 extends over 15 amino acids. V dropped 2 bases and J dropped 1; count of bases not matched to a gene: 1. This CDR3 is CASSYRDRGNTEAFF. The DNA of the CDR3 is TGTGCCAGCAGTTACCGGGACAGGGGGAACACTGAAGCTTTCTTT.

This clonotype was detected a few times. This rearrangement joins TRBV15 to TRBJ1-2; TRBD1 might be the D (6 bases). Germline assignment: CDR1 LNHNV and CDR2 YYDKDF (reference sequence). This CDR3 comprises 13 residues. With 5 bases removed from V and 2 bases from J, the gap between germline ends came to 9 bases. DNA for the CDR3: TGTGCCACCAGCGGCAGGGGAAACTATGGCTACACCTTC. It codes for CATSGRGNYGYTF.

This clonotype was observed a handful of times. J is TRBJ2-7 and V is TRBV7-9; no clear D gene. Trimming stripped 4 bases from V and 3 bases from J, with 16 bases between. The CDR3 has 15 residues. Germline assignment: CDR1 SEHNR and CDR2 FQNEAQ (reference sequence). Here the CDR3 reads CASSSNLGSRYEQYF. The CDR3 region has the DNA TGTGCCAGCAGCTCGAACCTGGGCAGCCGCTACGAGCAGTACTTC.

This chain connects TRBV5-6 to TRBJ2-1; 11 bases align to TRBD2. The end of the DNA fits TRBJ2-7 better, so the J call may be wrong. CDR1 is SGHDT, CDR2 YYEEEE, per germline. This CDR3 has 18 residues. CDR3 nucleotide sequence: TGTGCCAGCAGCGGTCAGGGTTTACTTAGCGGGAGGGCCAATGAGCAGTACTTC. It encodes CASSGQGLLSGRANEQYF.

This clonotype was observed a handful of times. The genes are TRBV21-1 and TRBJ1-4; the listed D gene, TRBD1, was not tested against the DNA. TRBV21-1 is assigned pseudogene status. This CDR3 comprises 18 residues. CDR3 nucleotide sequence: TGTGCCAGCCCCTCTGTTCCGGGACAGGGGGCAACTAATGAAAAACTGTTTTTT. Protein product: CASPSVPGQGATNEKLFF.

In regard to this clonotype: A much bigger clone sits one base away, suggesting this may be a read error. The chain couples TRBV28 to TRBJ2-1; 8 bases align to TRBD2. Trimming removed 7 bases from V and 4 bases from J; junction bases left unmatched: 6. Germline values: CDR1 MDHEN, CDR2 SYDVKM. The length of the CDR3 is 14 residues. In nucleotides, the CDR3 is TGTGCCAGCACAGAACTAGCGGTTTACAATGAGCAGTTCTTC. Residues: CASTELAVYNEQFF.

This chain joins TRBV12-3 or TRBV12-4 and TRBJ2-1; no definite D call. With 4 bases removed from V and 3 bases from J, the gap between germline ends came to 10 bases. This CDR3 has 14 amino acids. The DNA of the CDR3 is TGTGCCAGCAGTTCCCCTCCAAGCTACAATGAGCAGTTCTTC. It yields the protein CASSSPPSYNEQFF.

The chain couples TRBV20-1 to TRBJ2-5; D may be TRBD1 (6 bases). Germline CDR1 and CDR2: DFQATT and SNEGSKA (reference sequence). V lost 5 bases and J lost 2, with 15 bases in between. The CDR3 covers 14 residues. CDR3 DNA: TGCAGTGCTGGGGGTCAGGGGAATCAAGAGACCCAGTACTTC. Protein: CSAGGQGNQETQYF.

The chain employs TRBV20-1 and TRBJ1-4; TRBD1 aligns across 8 bases. The CDR3 runs to 15 residues. From germline, CDR1 is DFQATT and CDR2 SNEGSKA (reference sequence). Trimming at V came to 3 bases and at J to 5 bases, leaving 8 bases not matched to a gene. The CDR3 nucleotides are TGCAGTGCTAGGTTTACGGGACAGGAAAATGAAAAACTGTTTTTT. It encodes CSARFTGQENEKLFF.

The chain uses TRBV14 and TRBJ2-7, with 8 bases identical to TRBD1. Trimming removed 4 bases from V and 4 bases from J; junction bases left unmatched: 9. The germline V gene has CDR1 SGHDN and CDR2 FVKESK. CDR3 size: 15 residues. As DNA, the CDR3 is TGTGCCAGCAGCCCTCGCAGGGGGCAGGAGTACGAGCAGTACTTC. Its protein is CASSPRRGQEYEQYF.

The chain uses TRBV20-1 and TRBJ1-1; 10 bases map to TRBD1. Losses at the gene ends were 1 base for V and 1 base for J; bases not matched to a gene: 6. The CDR3 is made up of 16 amino acids. Germline V gives CDR1 DFQATT, CDR2 SNEGSKA (reference sequence). CDR3 nucleotides: TGCAGTGCTAGAGTTCCCCGGACAGGGGGGAACACTGAAGCTTTCTTT. Amino acids: CSARVPRTGGNTEAFF.